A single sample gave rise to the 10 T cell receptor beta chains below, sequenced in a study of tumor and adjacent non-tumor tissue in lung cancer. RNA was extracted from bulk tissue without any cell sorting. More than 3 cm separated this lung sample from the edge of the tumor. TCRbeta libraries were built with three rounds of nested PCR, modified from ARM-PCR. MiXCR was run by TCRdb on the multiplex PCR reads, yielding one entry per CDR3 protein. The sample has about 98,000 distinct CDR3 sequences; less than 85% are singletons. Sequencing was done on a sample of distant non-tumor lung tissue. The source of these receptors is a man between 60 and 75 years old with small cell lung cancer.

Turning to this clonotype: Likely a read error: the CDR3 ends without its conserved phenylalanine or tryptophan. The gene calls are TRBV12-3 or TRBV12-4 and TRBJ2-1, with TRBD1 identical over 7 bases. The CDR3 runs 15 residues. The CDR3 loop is CASSLGDSTGNGQFL. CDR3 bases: TGTGCCAGCAGTTTAGGGGACAGTACAGGTAATGGGCAGTTCCTC.

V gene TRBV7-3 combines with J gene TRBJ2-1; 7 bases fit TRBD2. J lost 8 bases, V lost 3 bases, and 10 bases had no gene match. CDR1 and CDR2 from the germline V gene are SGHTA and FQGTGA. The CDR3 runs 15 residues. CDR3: CASSLNSGLSDEQFF. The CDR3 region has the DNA TGTGCCAGCAGCTTGAACTCGGGACTAAGCGATGAGCAGTTCTTC.

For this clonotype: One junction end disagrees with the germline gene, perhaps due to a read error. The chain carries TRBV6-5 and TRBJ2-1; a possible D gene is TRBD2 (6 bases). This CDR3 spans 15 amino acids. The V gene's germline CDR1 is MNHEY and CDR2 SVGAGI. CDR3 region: CARSYSGGLGNEQFF. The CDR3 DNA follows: TGTGCCCGCAGTTACTCTGGGGGACTGGGTAACGAGCAGTTCTTC.

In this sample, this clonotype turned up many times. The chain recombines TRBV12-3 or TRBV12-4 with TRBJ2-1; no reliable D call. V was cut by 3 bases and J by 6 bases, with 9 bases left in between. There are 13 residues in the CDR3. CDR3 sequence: CASSFPITNEQFF. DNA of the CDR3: TGTGCCAGCAGTTTCCCGATTACCAATGAGCAGTTCTTC.

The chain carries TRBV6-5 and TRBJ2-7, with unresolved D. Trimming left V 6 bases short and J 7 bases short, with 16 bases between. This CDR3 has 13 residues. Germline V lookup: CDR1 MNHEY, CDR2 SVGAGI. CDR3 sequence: CASRDAALKEQYF. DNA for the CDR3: TGTGCCAGCAGGGACGCGGCTCTCAAAGAGCAGTACTTC.

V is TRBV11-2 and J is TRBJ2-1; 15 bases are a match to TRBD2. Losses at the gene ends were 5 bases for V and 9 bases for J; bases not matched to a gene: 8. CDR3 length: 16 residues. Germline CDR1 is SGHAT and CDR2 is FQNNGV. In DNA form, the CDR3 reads TGTGCCAGCAGCATCGGACTAGCGGGAGGGTCAGGTGAGCAGTTCTTC. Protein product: CASSIGLAGGSGEQFF.

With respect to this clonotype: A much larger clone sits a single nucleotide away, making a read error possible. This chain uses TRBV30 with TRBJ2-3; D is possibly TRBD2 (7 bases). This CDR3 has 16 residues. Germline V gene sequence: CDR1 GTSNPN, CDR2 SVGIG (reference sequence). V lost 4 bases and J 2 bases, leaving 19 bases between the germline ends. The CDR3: CAWTRGLSGNTDTQYF. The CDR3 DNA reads TGTGCCTGGACCAGGGGACTATCGGGGAACACAGATACGCAGTATTTT.

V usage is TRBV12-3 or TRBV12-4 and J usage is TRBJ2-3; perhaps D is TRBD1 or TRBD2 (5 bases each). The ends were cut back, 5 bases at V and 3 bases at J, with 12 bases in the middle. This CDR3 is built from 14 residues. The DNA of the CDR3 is TGTGCCAGCAGTCGTACTGGGACGACAGATACGCAGTATTTT. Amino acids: CASSRTGTTDTQYF.

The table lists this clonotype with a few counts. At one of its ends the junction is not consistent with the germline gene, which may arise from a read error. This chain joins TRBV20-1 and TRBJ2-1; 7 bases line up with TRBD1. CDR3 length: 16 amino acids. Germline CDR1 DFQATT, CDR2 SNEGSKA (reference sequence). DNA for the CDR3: TGCAGTGCTAGAGGACAGGGCCAAAGCTCCTACGATGAGCAGTTCTTC. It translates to CSARGQGQSSYDEQFF.

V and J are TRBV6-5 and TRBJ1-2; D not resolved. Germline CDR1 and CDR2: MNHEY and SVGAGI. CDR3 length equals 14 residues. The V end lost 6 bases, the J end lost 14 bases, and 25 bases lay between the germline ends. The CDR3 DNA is TGTGCCAGCAGCGTTGGGATTTCTAACTATGACTATACCTTC. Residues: CASSVGISNYDYTF.